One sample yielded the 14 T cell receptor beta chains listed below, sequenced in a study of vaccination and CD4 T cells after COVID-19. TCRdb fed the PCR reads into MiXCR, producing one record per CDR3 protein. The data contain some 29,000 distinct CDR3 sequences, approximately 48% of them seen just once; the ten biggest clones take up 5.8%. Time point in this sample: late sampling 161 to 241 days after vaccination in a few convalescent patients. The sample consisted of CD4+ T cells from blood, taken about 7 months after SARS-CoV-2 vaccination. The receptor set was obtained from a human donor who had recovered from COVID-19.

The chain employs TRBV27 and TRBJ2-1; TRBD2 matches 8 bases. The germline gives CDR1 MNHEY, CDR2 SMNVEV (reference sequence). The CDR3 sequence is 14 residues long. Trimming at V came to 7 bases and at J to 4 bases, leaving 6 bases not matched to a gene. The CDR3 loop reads CASKPGGLYNEQFF. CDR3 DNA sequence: TGTGCCAGCAAACCGGGAGGGCTTTACAATGAGCAGTTCTTC.

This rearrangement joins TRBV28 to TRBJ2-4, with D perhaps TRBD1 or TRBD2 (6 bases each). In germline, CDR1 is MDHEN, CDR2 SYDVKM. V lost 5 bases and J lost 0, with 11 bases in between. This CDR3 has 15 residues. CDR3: CASSLGGIAKNIQYF. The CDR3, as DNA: TGTGCCAGCAGTCTAGGGGGGATAGCCAAAAACATTCAGTACTTC.

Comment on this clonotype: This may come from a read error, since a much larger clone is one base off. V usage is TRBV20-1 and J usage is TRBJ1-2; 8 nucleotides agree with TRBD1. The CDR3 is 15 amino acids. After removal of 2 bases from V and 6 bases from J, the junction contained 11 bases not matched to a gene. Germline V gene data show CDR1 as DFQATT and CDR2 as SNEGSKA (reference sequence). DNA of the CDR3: TGCAGTGCTAGACTCCCTGGACAGGGAAAACATGGCTACACCTTC. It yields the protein CSARLPGQGKHGYTF.

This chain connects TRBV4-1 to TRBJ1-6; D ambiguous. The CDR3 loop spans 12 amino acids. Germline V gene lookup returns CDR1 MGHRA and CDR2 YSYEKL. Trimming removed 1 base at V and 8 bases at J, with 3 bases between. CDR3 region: CASSQGYSPLHF. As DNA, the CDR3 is TGCGCCAGCAGCCAAGGGTATTCACCCCTCCACTTT.

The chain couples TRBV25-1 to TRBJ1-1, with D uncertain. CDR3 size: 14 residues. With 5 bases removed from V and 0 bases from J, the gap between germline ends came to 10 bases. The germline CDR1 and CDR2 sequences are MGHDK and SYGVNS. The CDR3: CASSPRTLNTEAFF. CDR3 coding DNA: TGTGCCAGCAGTCCGAGAACCCTGAACACTGAAGCTTTCTTT.

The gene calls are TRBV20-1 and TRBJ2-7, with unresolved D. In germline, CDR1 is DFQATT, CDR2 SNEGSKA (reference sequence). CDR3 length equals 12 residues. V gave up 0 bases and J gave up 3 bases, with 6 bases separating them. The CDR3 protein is CSARDPDYEQYF. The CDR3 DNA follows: TGCAGTGCTAGAGACCCGGACTACGAGCAGTACTTC.

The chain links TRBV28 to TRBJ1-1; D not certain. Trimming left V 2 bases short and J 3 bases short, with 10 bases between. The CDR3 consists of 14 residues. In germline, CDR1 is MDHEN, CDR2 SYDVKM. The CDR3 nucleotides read TGTGCCAGCAGTTTAGTCTCGGGCTACACTGAAGCTTTCTTT. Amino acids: CASSLVSGYTEAFF.

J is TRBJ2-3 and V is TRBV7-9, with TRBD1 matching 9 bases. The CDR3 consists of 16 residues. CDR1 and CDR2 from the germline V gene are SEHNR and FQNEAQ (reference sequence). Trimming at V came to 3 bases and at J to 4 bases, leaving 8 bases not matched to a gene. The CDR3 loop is CASSLIVGQGPDTQYF. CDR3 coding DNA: TGTGCCAGCAGCTTGATTGTGGGACAGGGACCAGATACGCAGTATTTT.

The CDR3 loop reads CASSFTGNQPQHF. The DNA for the CDR3 is TGTGCCAGCAGCTTTACAGGGAATCAGCCCCAGCATTTT. This chain joins TRBV7-9 and TRBJ1-5, with a possible D match to TRBD1 (6 bases). V was pared by 3 bases and J by 4 bases, with 7 bases between. The CDR3 is made up of 13 amino acids. Germline V gene sequence: CDR1 SEHNR, CDR2 FQNEAQ (reference sequence).

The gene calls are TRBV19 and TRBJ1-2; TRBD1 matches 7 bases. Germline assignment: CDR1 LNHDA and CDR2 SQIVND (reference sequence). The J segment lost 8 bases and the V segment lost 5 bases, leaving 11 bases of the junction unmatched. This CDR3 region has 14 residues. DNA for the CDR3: TGTGCCAGTAGTCACTCAGGGGGGAGGCGCGGCTACACCTTC. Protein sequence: CASSHSGGRRGYTF.

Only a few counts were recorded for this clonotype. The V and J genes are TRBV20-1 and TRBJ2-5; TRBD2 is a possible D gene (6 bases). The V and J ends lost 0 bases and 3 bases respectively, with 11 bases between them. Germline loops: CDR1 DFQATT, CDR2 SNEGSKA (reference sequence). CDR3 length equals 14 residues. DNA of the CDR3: TGCAGTGCTAGAGAGACTAGTTGGGAAGAGACCCAGTACTTC. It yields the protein CSARETSWEETQYF.

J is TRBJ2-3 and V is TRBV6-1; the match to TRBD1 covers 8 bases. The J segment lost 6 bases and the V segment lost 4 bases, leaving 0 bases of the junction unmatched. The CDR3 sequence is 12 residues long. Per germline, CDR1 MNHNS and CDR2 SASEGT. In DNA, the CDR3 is TGTGCCAGCAGTGGACAGGGGGATACGCAGTATTTT. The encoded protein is CASSGQGDTQYF.

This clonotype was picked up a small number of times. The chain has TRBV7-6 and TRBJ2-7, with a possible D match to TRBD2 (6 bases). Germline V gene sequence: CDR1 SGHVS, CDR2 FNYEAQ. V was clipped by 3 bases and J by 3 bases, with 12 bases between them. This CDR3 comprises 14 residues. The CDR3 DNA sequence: TGTGCCAGCAGCTTTGGGGGAGCGGGCTACGAGCAGTACTTC. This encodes CASSFGGAGYEQYF.

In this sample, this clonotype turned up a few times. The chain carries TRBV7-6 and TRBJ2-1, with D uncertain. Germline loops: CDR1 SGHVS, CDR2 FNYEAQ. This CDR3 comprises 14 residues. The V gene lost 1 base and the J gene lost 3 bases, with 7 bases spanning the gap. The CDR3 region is CASSLDGDYNEQFF. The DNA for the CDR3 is TGTGCCAGCAGCTTAGACGGCGACTACAATGAGCAGTTCTTC.